This TCR beta chain was retrieved from a study of T cells in Graves' hyperthyroidism and ophthalmopathy. Overall study results and limits: Ophthalmopathy got predicted by the model a median about six months before its onset.

Regarding this clonotype: Antigen unknown.

There were TCR beta CDR3 regions amplified from RNA transcripts. A set of HTBI primers served as the primers for a first-round RT-PCR of the TCR CDR3. MiXCR, run by TCRdb on the multiplex PCR reads, gives a single entry per CDR3 protein. The table includes roughly 100,000 distinct CDR3 sequences, 40% to 50% detected once. The definition of stable Graves' hyperthyroidism was no ophthalmopathy progression within 18 months. The study enrolled patients aged 18 to 65 with newly diagnosed hyperthyroidism of under 2 months' duration. Exclusion criteria comprised uncontrolled infection, other autoimmune disease, pregnancy or lactation. V was cut by 6 bases and J by 5 bases, with 20 bases left in between. The CDR3 has 17 amino acids. Germline V CDR1 and CDR2: MDHEN, SYDVKM.

The sequenced sample consisted of blood. The TCR sequence derives from a man aged 35 to 55 with Graves' hyperthyroidism. The chain is built from TRBV28 and TRBJ1-6; tentatively, D is TRBD1 (5 bases). The chain's CDR3 is CASSLHLGAGHNSPLHF. CDR3 in DNA: TGTGCCAGCAGCCTTCACCTGGGTGCAGGGCATAATTCACCCCTCCACTTT.